The present entry profiles one T cell receptor beta chain with its context. This record comes from a study of blood T cell repertoires in COVID-19. Study summary: Specimens from acute and convalescent COVID-19 originated in the United States, Italy and Spain. T cells, B-cell-depleted T cells, or PBMCs provided the cDNA or gDNA that served as material.

Per the study methods: Reference gene primer amplification yielded estimated nucleated cell counts. Generated by immunoSEQ multiplex PCR, the TCRdb table keeps only in-frame clones and is missing some. D and trimming were read from the DNA, whereas the V and J calls and clone size are those reported in that table. This sample has about 98,000 clones, with around 85% found just once. This CDR3 has 15 residues. Trimming shortened V by 6 bases and J by 5 bases, and 19 bases separated the two germline ends. Germline values: CDR1 MNHEY, CDR2 SMNVEV (reference sequence). The genes are TRBV27 and TRBJ1-1, with D unclear. The sequenced sample consisted of peripheral blood. This clonotype was sampled from a woman of 80 years or more with acute or convalescent COVID-19. The CDR3 DNA reads as TGTGCCAGCAGGGCTTTCGACCCTAGAGGGACTGAAGCTTTCTTT. Its protein is CASRAFDPRGTEAFF.